These 29 T cell receptor beta chains share one sample of origin, sequenced in a study of CD8+ T cells in alopecia areata (dated by TCRdb to 2016 to 2019). The treatment or condition label, read with the paper, signifies: oral pan-JAK inhibitor, 5-10 mg twice daily. Receptor libraries were prepared by the immunoSEQ multiplex PCR assay. RNA was extracted from all samples and reverse transcribed into cDNA, which served as template for TCR sequencing. This immuneACCESS table, as held by TCRdb, lists in-frame sequences with V and J called but not all clones. Of the missing ones, under half trace to an unresolved V gene in checked studies; the others have no known cause. This sample comprises about 250,000 clones, 50% to 75% of them detected only once. The ten top clones hold about 0.93% of the sample. The sequencing here drew on CD4+ T cells sorted from blood, taken around week 53, from a patient treated with tofacitinib. Every receptor here comes from a human donor with alopecia areata.

The chain is built from TRBV9 and TRBJ2-5, with D perhaps given as TRBD1 or TRBD2 (5 bases each). The germline gives CDR1 SGDLS, CDR2 YYNGEE. The CDR3 covers 15 residues. V lost 3 bases and J lost 5, with 17 bases in between. The CDR3 loop is CASSAAIYGGETQYF. The DNA for the CDR3 is TGTGCCAGCAGCGCGGCCATCTATGGGGGTGAGACCCAGTACTTC.

This sequence joins TRBV5-1 and TRBJ2-4; 7 nucleotides align to TRBD2. Germline CDR1 SGHRS, CDR2 YFSETQ. The CDR3 runs to 14 residues. V lost 1 base, J lost 7 bases, and 5 bases stayed unmatched. In DNA form, the CDR3 reads TGCGCCAGCAGCTTGAGGGAGGGGTGGAACATTCAGTACTTC. It specifies CASSLREGWNIQYF.

V usage is TRBV30 and J usage is TRBJ1-2; D might be TRBD1 (5 bases). The CDR3 has 14 amino acids. Trimming stripped 4 bases from V and 5 bases from J, with 17 bases between. Germline CDR1 GTSNPN, CDR2 SVGIG (reference sequence). The CDR3 is CAWTSWQGGYGYTF. Here the CDR3 DNA reads TGTGCCTGGACCTCCTGGCAGGGTGGGTATGGCTACACCTTC.

This clone was seen a handful of times. The chain uses TRBV7-9 and TRBJ1-5; D gene ambiguous. The CDR3 has 13 amino acids. V was shortened by 5 bases and J by 9 bases, with 14 bases between the two germline ends. CDR1 SEHNR and CDR2 FQNEAQ come from the germline V gene (reference sequence). In DNA form, the CDR3 reads TGTGCCAGCAGCCCTGACACCCGTTGGCCCCAGCATTTT. It yields the protein CASSPDTRWPQHF.

The V call is TRBV29-1, the J call TRBJ2-7; TRBD2 agrees at 10 bases. CDR3 length: 14 amino acids. Germline V gene sequence: CDR1 SQVTM, CDR2 ANQGSEA. V dropped 4 bases and J dropped 0; count of bases not matched to a gene: 3. CDR3 residues: CSVVAGGVSYEQYF. Here the CDR3 DNA reads TGCAGCGTTGTAGCGGGGGGCGTCTCCTACGAGCAGTACTTC.

This clone was seen more than once but under ten times. This chain links TRBV2 with TRBJ1-1; tentative D call: TRBD1 (6 bases). Germline values: CDR1 SNHLY, CDR2 FYNNEI. There are 15 residues in the CDR3. V was pared by 8 bases and J by 1 base, with 17 bases between. CDR3 sequence reads: CASPAAGAPNTEAFF. The CDR3 nucleotides are TGTGCCAGCCCCGCGGCAGGGGCCCCGAACACTGAAGCTTTCTTT.

The chain uses TRBV7-8 and TRBJ2-5; the D is unclear. CDR1 SGHVS and CDR2 FQNEAQ come from the germline V gene. The germline V and J ends were trimmed by 4 bases and 4 bases, with 13 bases remaining between them. The CDR3 length is 14 residues. CDR3 in DNA: TGTGCCAGCAGCTGGCGAGCGACGCCAGAGACCCAGTACTTC. Protein: CASSWRATPETQYF. Full variable domain (rest looked up from reference TRBV7-8 and TRBJ2-5): GAGVSQSPRYKVAKRGQDVALRCDPISGHVSLFWYQQALGQGPEFLTYFQNEAQLDKSGLPSDRFFAERPEGSVSTLKIQRTQQEDSAVYLCASSWRATPETQYFGPGTRLLVL.

V usage is TRBV6-6 and J usage is TRBJ2-7; D not certain. From germline, CDR1 is MNHNY and CDR2 SVGAGI (reference sequence). There are 14 residues in the CDR3. V lost 4 bases, J lost 0 bases, and 10 bases lay in between. The CDR3 sequence is CASSSWTDSYEQYF. CDR3 DNA sequence: TGTGCCAGCAGTTCGTGGACCGACTCCTACGAGCAGTACTTC.

The CDR3 DNA sequence: TGTGCCAGCAGCGAGGGAGGGTGGCGTTATAATTCACCCCTCCACTTT. Translating it yields CASSEGGWRYNSPLHF. The chain employs TRBV2 and TRBJ1-6; D ambiguous. The CDR3 totals 16 residues. Germline lookup yields CDR1 SNHLY and CDR2 FYNNEI. With 6 bases removed from V and 4 bases from J, the gap between germline ends came to 16 bases.

The V call is TRBV14, the J call TRBJ2-5; tentative D call: TRBD1 (6 bases). This CDR3 is 13 amino acids long. V was shortened by 1 base and J by 6 bases, with 9 bases between the two germline ends. The germline gives CDR1 SGHDN, CDR2 FVKESK. CDR3 DNA: TGTGCCAGCAGCCAAGTGGGGGCGAAGACCCAGTACTTC. Protein product: CASSQVGAKTQYF.

The chain links TRBV7-2 to TRBJ2-3, with D perhaps assigned TRBD1 or TRBD2 (5 bases each). The CDR3 covers 15 residues. Trimming stripped 2 bases from V and 4 bases from J, with 13 bases between. Germline V CDR1 and CDR2: SGHTA, FQGNSA. The CDR3 sequence is CASSLYGQGADTQYF. DNA for the CDR3: TGTGCCAGCAGCTTATATGGTCAGGGAGCAGATACGCAGTATTTT.

The V gene is TRBV18, the J gene TRBJ1-2, with TRBD1 identical over 8 bases. This CDR3 contains 16 residues. The ends lost 2 bases at V and 4 bases at J; junction bases unmatched: 9. The germline V gene has CDR1 KGHSH and CDR2 LQKENI. The CDR3 sequence: CASSPKGQAPSYGYTF. The CDR3 nucleotides read TGTGCCAGCTCACCAAAGGGACAGGCCCCCTCCTATGGCTACACCTTC.

This rearrangement joins TRBV30 to TRBJ1-1; a possible D gene is TRBD1 (6 bases). Trimming took off 0 bases at V and 11 bases at J, with 13 bases between the two ends. Germline V gene sequence: CDR1 GTSNPN, CDR2 SVGIG (reference sequence). This CDR3 comprises 12 residues. The CDR3 loop is CAWSVLGASAFF. The CDR3 bases are TGTGCCTGGAGTGTACTGGGGGCCAGCGCTTTCTTT.

The rearrangement links TRBV7-2 to TRBJ2-3, with a weak D call TRBD1 (6 bases). Trimming shortened V by 1 base and J by 0 bases, and 11 bases separated the two germline ends. The CDR3 has 16 residues. Germline V gene sequence: CDR1 SGHTA, CDR2 FQGNSA. The CDR3 protein is CASSLVERGSTDTQYF. The CDR3 DNA sequence: TGTGCCAGCAGCTTAGTGGAGAGGGGGAGCACAGATACGCAGTATTTT.

This clone came up many times. The rearrangement links TRBV9 to TRBJ1-4, with no clear D. The CDR3 sequence is 15 residues long. Germline loops: CDR1 SGDLS, CDR2 YYNGEE. Trimming cost V 3 bases and J 4 bases, with 13 bases left between them. The CDR3 coding sequence is TGTGCCAGCAGCGAAACGGGTCACGATAATGAAAAACTGTTTTTT. This gives the protein CASSETGHDNEKLFF.

The V call is TRBV9, the J call TRBJ2-7; TRBD1 matches 7 bases. CDR1 is SGDLS, CDR2 YYNGEE, per germline. J gave up 0 bases and V 0 bases, and 3 bases lay outside the gene matches. The CDR3 consists of 15 residues. CDR3 in DNA: TGTGCCAGCAGCGTAGAGACAGGGTCCTCCTACGAGCAGTACTTC. This codes for CASSVETGSSYEQYF.

This chain links TRBV9 with TRBJ2-1; 14 bases fit TRBD2. The V segment lost 4 bases and the J segment 8 bases; nucleotides outside the gene matches: 8. The CDR3 loop spans 16 amino acids. Germline V gene sequence: CDR1 SGDLS, CDR2 YYNGEE. The CDR3 sequence: CASSFRLAGGPHEQFF. Written as DNA, the CDR3 is TGTGCCAGCAGCTTCAGACTAGCGGGGGGGCCGCATGAGCAGTTCTTC.

V is TRBV27 and J is TRBJ2-7, with 10 bases lining up with TRBD1. Germline lookup yields CDR1 MNHEY and CDR2 SMNVEV (reference sequence). The V gene end was trimmed by 5 bases and the J gene end by 3 bases; junction bases not matched to a gene: 1. CDR3 length: 13 residues. The CDR3 region is CASSRDRGYEQYF. Written as DNA, the CDR3 is TGTGCCAGCAGTCGGGACAGGGGCTACGAGCAGTACTTC.

This clone was observed a few times. The sample has other DNA sequences that encode this CDR3 too. V usage is TRBV20-1 and J usage is TRBJ1-5; D unresolved. The V end was cut by 5 bases, the J end by 6 bases, with 8 bases between. Germline-derived CDR1 and CDR2 are DFQATT and SNEGSKA (reference sequence). CDR3 length equals 11 residues. The CDR3 reads CSAAEGQPQHF. The CDR3 nucleotides are TGCAGTGCTGCCGAGGGTCAGCCCCAGCATTTT.

The rearrangement uses TRBV30 and TRBJ2-7; perhaps D is TRBD1 or TRBD2 (5 bases each). CDR3 size: 11 residues. The V gene's germline CDR1 is GTSNPN and CDR2 SVGIG (reference sequence). Trimming left V 2 bases short and J 6 bases short, with 8 bases between. CDR3 nucleotide sequence: TGTGCCTGGAGTATGGGACCCGAGCAGTACTTC. Its protein is CAWSMGPEQYF.

The chain links TRBV10-3 to TRBJ1-1, with D perhaps TRBD1 (5 bases). Germline V lookup: CDR1 ENHRY, CDR2 SYGVKD. CDR3 length: 13 amino acids. The germline V and J ends were trimmed by 5 bases and 6 bases, with 13 bases remaining between them. CDR3 sequence (DNA): TGTGCCATCAGTAAGACGGGGGATCCTGAAGCTTTCTTT. As protein: CAISKTGDPEAFF.

This sequence joins TRBV2 and TRBJ1-2; D not resolved. Germline loops: CDR1 SNHLY, CDR2 FYNNEI. There are 14 residues in the CDR3. V dropped 4 bases and J dropped 7 bases, with 16 bases sitting between them. CDR3 residues: CASSGPGREGGYTF. The CDR3, as DNA: TGTGCCAGCAGTGGTCCAGGCCGCGAGGGTGGCTACACCTTC.

The rearrangement joins TRBV2 to TRBJ2-7, with TRBD1 matching 7 bases. Germline lookup yields CDR1 SNHLY and CDR2 FYNNEI. Unmatched junction bases numbered 9, after V lost 4 bases and J lost 3 bases. CDR3 length: 15 amino acids. The CDR3 loop reads CASSAGNRGLYEQYF. In nucleotides, the CDR3 is TGTGCCAGCAGTGCTGGGAACAGGGGCCTCTACGAGCAGTACTTC.

This chain connects TRBV5-6 to TRBJ1-3; the D is unclear. CDR3 size: 13 residues. Germline CDR1 and CDR2: SGHDT and YYEEEE. Trimming pared 4 bases from V and 4 bases from J, leaving 9 bases between. This CDR3 reads CASSRAWGNTIYF. In nucleotides, the CDR3 is TGTGCCAGCAGCCGGGCGTGGGGAAACACCATATATTTT.

A few counts support this clone. The rearrangement uses TRBV7-9 and TRBJ2-5; no reliable D call. The CDR3 extends over 11 amino acids. Trimming stripped 5 bases from V and 1 base from J, with 2 bases between. Germline values: CDR1 SEHNR, CDR2 FQNEAQ (reference sequence). The CDR3 DNA reads TGTGCCAGCAGCATCCAAGAGACCCAGTACTTC. This codes for CASSIQETQYF.

This chain connects TRBV27 to TRBJ2-1, with TRBD2 matching over 9 bases. CDR3 length equals 14 residues. Per the germline V gene, CDR1 is MNHEY and CDR2 is SMNVEV (reference sequence). J lost 12 bases, V lost 4 bases, and 10 bases had no gene match. CDR3 in amino acids: CASSSAAGLARQFF. DNA of the CDR3: TGTGCCAGCAGTTCCGCGGCGGGACTAGCTAGGCAGTTCTTC.

The rearrangement uses TRBV2 and TRBJ1-1, with TRBD1 matching 7 bases. The germline V gene encodes CDR1 SNHLY and CDR2 FYNNEI. There are 13 residues in the CDR3. The V and J ends lost 6 bases and 3 bases, in that order; junction bases with no gene match: 4. For the CDR3, the DNA is TGTGCCAGCAGCGACAGGGAGGACACTGAAGCTTTCTTT. Translated, it gives CASSDREDTEAFF.

The sample holds a few counts of this clone. This chain joins TRBV29-1 and TRBJ2-7; D is ambiguous. The CDR3 sequence is 16 residues long. V dropped 2 bases and J dropped 1 base, with 18 bases sitting between them. In germline, CDR1 is SQVTM, CDR2 ANQGSEA. The CDR3 nucleotides are TGCAGCGTTGAAATACAGTCGAGGCTCTTTTCCTACGAGCAGTACTTC. It codes for CSVEIQSRLFSYEQYF.

DNA of the CDR3: TGTGCCAGCAGTTTAAACGGCGGATCCTACGAGCAGTACTTC. This gives the protein CASSLNGGSYEQYF. This chain links TRBV27 with TRBJ2-7; no clear D. The germline gives CDR1 MNHEY, CDR2 SMNVEV (reference sequence). The CDR3 covers 14 residues. The V end lost 2 bases, the J end lost 1 base, and 9 bases lay between the germline ends.